The source of this T cell receptor (beta chain) is a study of blood T cell repertoires in COVID-19. The V gene end was trimmed by 6 bases and the J gene end by 7 bases; junction bases not matched to a gene: 13. The CDR3 runs 15 residues. Germline CDR1 MNHEY, CDR2 SMNVEV (reference sequence). Study members were between about 18 and 100 years old and lived in some 26 US regions. Some clones are missing from TCRdb's copy, which holds only in-frame ones; the method was immunoSEQ multiplex PCR. The data show approximately 400,000 clones, 88% seen once. Sequencing used PBMCs or T cells enriched from blood (not recorded which). This TCR was sampled from a woman between 18 and 29 years old who had recovered from COVID-19. The rearrangement joins TRBV27 to TRBJ2-5, with TRBD2 identical over 8 bases. The CDR3 protein is CASSPNAAGGGTQYF. The CDR3 nucleotides are TGTGCCAGCAGCCCGAACGCTGCCGGGGGGGGGACCCAGTACTTC.